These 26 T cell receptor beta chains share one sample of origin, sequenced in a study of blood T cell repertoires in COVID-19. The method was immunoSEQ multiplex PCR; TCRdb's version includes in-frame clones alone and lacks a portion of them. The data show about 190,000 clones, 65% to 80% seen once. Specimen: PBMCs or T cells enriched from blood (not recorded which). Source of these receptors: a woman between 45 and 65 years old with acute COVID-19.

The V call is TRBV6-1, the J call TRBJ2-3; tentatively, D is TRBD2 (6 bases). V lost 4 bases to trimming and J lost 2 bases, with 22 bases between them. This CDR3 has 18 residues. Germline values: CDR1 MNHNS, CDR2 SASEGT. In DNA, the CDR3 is TGTGCCAGCAGTGTATTCTTGGGACGGGAGTTCGTCACAGATACGCAGTATTTT. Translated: CASSVFLGREFVTDTQYF.

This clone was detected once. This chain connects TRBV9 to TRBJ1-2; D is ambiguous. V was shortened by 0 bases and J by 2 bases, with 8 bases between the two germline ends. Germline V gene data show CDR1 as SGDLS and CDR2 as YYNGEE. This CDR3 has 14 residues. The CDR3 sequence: CASSVGPGNYGYTF. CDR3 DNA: TGTGCCAGCAGCGTAGGCCCGGGAAACTATGGCTACACCTTC.

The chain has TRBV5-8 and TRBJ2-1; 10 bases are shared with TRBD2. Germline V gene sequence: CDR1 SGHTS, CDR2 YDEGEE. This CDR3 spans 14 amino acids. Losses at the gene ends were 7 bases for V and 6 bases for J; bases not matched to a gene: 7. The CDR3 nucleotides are TGTGCCAGCGAGCGGGGGGGAGCTCGCAATGAGCAGTTCTTC. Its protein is CASERGGARNEQFF.

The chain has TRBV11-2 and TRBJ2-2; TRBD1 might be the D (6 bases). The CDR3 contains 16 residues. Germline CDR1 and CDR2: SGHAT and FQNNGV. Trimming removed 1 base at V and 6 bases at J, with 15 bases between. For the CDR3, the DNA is TGTGCCAGCAGCTTAGTGGCTGGGGGCGGGTCCGGGGAGCTGTTTTTT. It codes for CASSLVAGGGSGELFF.

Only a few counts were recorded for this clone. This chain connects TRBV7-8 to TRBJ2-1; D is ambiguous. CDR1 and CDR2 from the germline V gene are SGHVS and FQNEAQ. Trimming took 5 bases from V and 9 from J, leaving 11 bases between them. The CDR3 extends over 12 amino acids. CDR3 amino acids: CASSQVSGEQFF. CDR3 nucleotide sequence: TGTGCCAGCAGCCAAGTTTCGGGTGAGCAGTTCTTC.

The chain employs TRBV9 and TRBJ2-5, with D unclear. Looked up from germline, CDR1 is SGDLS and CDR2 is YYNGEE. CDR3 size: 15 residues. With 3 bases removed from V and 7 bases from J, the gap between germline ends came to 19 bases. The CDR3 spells CASSEQPPPRGTQYF. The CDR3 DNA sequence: TGTGCCAGCAGCGAACAACCCCCTCCCCGTGGGACCCAGTACTTC.

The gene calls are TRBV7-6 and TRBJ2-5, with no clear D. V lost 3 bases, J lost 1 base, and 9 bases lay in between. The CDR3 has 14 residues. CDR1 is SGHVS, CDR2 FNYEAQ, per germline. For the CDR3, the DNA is TGTGCCAGCAGCTTGTCAGAGGTCCAAGAGACCCAGTACTTC. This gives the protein CASSLSEVQETQYF.

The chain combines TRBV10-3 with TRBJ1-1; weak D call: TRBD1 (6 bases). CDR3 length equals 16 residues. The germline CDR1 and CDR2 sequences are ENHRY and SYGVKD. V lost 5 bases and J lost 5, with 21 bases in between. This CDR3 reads CAISPPPGTRRTEAFF. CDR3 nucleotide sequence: TGTGCCATCAGTCCCCCTCCCGGGACACGTCGGACTGAAGCTTTCTTT.

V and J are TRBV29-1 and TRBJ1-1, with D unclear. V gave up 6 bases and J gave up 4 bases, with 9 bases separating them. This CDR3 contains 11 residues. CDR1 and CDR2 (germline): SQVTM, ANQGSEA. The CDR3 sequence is CSVLEGTEAFF. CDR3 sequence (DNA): TGCAGCGTCCTGGAGGGCACTGAAGCTTTCTTT.

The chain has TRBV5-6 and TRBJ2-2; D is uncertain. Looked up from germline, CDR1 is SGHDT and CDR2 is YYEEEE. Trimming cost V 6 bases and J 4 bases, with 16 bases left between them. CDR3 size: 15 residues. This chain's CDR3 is CASTSVRVGTGELFF. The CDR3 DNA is TGTGCCAGCACCTCTGTTCGGGTTGGCACCGGGGAGCTGTTTTTT.

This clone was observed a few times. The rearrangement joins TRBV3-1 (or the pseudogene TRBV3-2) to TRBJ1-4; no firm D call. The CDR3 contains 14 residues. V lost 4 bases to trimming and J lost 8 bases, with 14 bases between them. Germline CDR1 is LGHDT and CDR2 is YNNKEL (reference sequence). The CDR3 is CASSPPLEGEKLFF. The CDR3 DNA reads TGTGCCAGCAGCCCCCCCCTTGAGGGAGAAAAACTGTTTTTT.

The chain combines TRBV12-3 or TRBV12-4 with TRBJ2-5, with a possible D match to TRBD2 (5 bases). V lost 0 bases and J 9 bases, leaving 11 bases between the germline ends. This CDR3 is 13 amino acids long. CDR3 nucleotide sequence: TGTGCCAGCAGTTTAGCGGAGGTCAGTCCCCAGTACTTC. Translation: CASSLAEVSPQYF.

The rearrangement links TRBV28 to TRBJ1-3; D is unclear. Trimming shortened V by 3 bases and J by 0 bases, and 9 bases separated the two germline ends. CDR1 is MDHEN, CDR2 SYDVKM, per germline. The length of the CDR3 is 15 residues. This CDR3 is CASSLRISSGNTIYF. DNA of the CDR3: TGTGCCAGCAGTTTGCGGATATCCTCTGGAAACACCATATATTTT.

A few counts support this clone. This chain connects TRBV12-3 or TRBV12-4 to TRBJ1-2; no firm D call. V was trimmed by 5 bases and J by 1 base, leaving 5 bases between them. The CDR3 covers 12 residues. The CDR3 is CASSASNYGYTF. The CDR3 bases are TGTGCCAGCAGTGCGAGTAACTATGGCTACACCTTC.

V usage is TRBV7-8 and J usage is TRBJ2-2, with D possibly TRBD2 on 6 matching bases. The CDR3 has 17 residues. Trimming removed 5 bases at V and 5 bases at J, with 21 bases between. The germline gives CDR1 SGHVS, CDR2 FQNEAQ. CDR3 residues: CASSARTGTSPTGELFF. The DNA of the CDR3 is TGTGCCAGCAGCGCACGAACCGGGACTTCTCCTACCGGGGAGCTGTTTTTT.

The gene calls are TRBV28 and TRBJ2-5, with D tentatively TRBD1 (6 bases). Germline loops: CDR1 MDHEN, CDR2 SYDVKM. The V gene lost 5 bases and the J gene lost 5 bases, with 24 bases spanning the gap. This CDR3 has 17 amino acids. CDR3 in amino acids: CASSPSLGQRGKETQYF. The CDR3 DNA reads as TGTGCCAGCAGTCCGTCTCTCGGACAGAGGGGAAAGGAGACCCAGTACTTC.

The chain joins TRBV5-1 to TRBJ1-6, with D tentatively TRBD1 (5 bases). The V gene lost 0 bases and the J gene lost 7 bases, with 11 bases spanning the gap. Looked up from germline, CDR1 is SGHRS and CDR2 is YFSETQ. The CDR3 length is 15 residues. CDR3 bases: TGCGCCAGCAGCTTGGAAACAGGCGGCAATTCACCCCTCCACTTT. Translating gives CASSLETGGNSPLHF.

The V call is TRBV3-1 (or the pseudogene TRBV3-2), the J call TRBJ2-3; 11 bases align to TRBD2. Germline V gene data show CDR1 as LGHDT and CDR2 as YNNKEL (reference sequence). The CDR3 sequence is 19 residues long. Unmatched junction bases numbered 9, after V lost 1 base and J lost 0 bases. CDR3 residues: CASSQGLAGGGLSTDTQYF. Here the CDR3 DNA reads TGTGCCAGCAGCCAAGGCCTAGCGGGGGGAGGGTTGAGCACAGATACGCAGTATTTT.

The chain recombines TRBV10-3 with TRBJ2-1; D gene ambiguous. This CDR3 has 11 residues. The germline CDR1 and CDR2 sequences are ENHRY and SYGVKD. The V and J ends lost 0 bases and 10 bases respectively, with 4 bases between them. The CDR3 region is CAISESREQFF. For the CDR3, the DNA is TGTGCCATCAGTGAGTCGCGGGAGCAGTTCTTC.

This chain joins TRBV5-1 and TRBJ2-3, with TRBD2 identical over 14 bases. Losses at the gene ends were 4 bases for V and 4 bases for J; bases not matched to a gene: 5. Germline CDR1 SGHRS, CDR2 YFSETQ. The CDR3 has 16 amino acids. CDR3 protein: CASSTGLAGGADTQYF. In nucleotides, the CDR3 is TGCGCCAGCAGCACCGGACTAGCGGGGGGCGCAGATACGCAGTATTTT.

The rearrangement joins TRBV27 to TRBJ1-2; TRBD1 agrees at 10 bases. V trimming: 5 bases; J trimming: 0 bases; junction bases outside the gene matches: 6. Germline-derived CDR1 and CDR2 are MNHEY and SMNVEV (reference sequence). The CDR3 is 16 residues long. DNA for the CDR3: TGTGCCAGCAGTCGAGGACAGGGGGGGACTAACTATGGCTACACCTTC. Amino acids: CASSRGQGGTNYGYTF.

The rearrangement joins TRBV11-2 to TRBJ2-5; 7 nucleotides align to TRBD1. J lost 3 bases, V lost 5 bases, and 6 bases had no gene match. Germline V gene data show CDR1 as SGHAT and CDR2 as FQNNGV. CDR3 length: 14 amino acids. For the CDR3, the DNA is TGTGCCAGCAGCCTAACAGGGGCGGAAGAGACCCAGTACTTC. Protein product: CASSLTGAEETQYF. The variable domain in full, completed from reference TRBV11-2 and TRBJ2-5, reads EAGVAQSPRYKIIEKRQSVAFWCNPISGHATLYWYQQILGQGPKLLIQFQNNGVVDDSQLPKDRFSAERLKGVDSTLKIQPAKLEDSAVYLCASSLTGAEETQYFGPGTRLLVL.

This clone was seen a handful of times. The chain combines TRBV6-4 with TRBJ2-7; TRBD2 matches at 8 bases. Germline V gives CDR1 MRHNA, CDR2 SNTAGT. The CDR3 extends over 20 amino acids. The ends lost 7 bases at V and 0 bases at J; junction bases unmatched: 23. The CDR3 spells CASMRDGGAPDDPYSYEQYV. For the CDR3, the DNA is TGTGCCAGCATGCGGGACGGGGGGGCCCCCGATGACCCGTACTCCTACGAGCAGTACGTC.

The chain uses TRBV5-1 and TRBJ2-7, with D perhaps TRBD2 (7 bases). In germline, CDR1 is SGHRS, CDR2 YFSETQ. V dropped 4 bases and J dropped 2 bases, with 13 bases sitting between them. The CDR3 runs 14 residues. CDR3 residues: CASSPGGTAYEQYV. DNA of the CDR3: TGCGCCAGCAGCCCGGGGGGCACTGCCTACGAGCAGTACGTC.

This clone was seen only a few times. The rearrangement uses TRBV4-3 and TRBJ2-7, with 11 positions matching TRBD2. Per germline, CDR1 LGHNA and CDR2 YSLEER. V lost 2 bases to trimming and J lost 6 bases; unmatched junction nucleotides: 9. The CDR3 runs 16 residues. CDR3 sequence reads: CASSQRTSGLRVEQYV. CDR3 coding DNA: TGCGCCAGCAGCCAAAGGACTAGCGGGTTGAGAGTCGAGCAGTACGTC.

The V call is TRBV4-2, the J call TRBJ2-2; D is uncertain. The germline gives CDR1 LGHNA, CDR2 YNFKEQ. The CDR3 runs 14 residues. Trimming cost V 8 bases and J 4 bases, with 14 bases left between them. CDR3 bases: TGTGCCAGCGGTCCGGAGAGAGTCACCGGGGAGCTGTTTTTT. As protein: CASGPERVTGELFF.